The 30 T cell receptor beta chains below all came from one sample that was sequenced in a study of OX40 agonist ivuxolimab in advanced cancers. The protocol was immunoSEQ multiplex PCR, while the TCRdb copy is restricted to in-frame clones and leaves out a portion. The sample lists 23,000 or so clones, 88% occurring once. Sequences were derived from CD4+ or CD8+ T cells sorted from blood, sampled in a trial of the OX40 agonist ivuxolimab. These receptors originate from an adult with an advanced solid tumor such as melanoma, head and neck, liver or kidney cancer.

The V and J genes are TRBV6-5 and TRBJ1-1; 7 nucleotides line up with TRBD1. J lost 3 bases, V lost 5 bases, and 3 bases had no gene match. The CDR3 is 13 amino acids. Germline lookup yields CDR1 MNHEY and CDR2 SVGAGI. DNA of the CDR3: TGTGCCAGCAGTGTGACAGGGTACACTGAAGCTTTCTTT. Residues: CASSVTGYTEAFF.

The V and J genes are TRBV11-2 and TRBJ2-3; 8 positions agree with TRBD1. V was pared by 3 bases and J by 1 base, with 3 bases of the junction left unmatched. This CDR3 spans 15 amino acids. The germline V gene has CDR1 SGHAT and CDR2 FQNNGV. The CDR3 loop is CASSLTGEGTDTQYF. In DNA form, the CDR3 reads TGTGCCAGCAGCTTGACAGGGGAAGGCACAGATACGCAGTATTTT.

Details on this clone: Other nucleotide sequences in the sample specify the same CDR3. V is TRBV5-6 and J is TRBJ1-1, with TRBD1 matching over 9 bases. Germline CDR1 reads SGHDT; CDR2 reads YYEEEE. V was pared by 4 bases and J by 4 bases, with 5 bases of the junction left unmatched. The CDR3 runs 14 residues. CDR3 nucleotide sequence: TGTGCCAGCAGCCGGGACAGGGTAGCCACTGAAGCTTTCTTT. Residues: CASSRDRVATEAFF.

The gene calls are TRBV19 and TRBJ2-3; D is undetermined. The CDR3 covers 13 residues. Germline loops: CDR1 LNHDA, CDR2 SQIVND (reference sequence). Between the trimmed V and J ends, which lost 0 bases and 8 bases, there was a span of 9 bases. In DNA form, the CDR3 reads TGTGCCAGTAGTATAGAGCAACCCAGTACGCAGTATTTT. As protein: CASSIEQPSTQYF.

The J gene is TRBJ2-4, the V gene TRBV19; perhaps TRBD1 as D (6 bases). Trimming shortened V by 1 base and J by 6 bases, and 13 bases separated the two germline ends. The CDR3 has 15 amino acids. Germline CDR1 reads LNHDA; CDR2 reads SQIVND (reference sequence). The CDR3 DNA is TGTGCCAGTAGTATAGGCTCAGGGGCGGGAAACATTCAGTACTTC. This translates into CASSIGSGAGNIQYF.

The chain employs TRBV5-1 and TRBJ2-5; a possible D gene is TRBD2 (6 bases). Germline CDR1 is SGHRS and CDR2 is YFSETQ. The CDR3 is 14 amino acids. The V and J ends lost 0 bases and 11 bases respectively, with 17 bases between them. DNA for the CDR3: TGCGCCAGCAGCTTGGAGTCTCCTAGTCGGGAGCAGTACTTC. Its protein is CASSLESPSREQYF.

The DNA of the CDR3 is TGCGCCAGCAGGTCAGGGGCCGAGGGGGATGAGCAGTTCTTC. As protein: CASRSGAEGDEQFF. The chain has TRBV5-1 and TRBJ2-1; maybe TRBD1 (6 bases). V gave up 5 bases and J gave up 8 bases, with 17 bases separating them. The CDR3 totals 14 residues. Germline assignment: CDR1 SGHRS and CDR2 YFSETQ.

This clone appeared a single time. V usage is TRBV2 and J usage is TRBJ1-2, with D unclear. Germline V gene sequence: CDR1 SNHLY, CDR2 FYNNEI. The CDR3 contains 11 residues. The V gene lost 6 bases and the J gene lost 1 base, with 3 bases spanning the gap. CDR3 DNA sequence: TGTGCCAGCAGGAATAACTATGGCTACACCTTC. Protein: CASRNNYGYTF. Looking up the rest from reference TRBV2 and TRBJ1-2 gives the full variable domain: EPEVTQTPSHQVTQMGQEVILRCVPISNHLYFYWYRQILGQKVEFLVSFYNNEISEKSEIFDDQFSVERPDGSNFTLKIRSTKLEDSAMYFCASRNNYGYTFGSGTRLTVV.

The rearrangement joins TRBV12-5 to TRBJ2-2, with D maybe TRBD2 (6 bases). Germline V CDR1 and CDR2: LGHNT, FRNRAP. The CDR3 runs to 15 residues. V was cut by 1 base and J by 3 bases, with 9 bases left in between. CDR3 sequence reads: CASGLGGEDTGELFF. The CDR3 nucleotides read TGTGCTAGTGGTTTGGGAGGGGAGGACACCGGGGAGCTGTTTTTT.

The CDR3 nucleotides read TGTGCCAGTAGTAACAGGAGGGAAGATACGCAGTATTTT. The encoded protein is CASSNRREDTQYF. The chain is built from TRBV19 and TRBJ2-3; weak D call: TRBD2 (6 bases). CDR3 length equals 13 residues. Trimming cost V 4 bases and J 5 bases, with 10 bases left between them. The germline V gene encodes CDR1 LNHDA and CDR2 SQIVND (reference sequence).

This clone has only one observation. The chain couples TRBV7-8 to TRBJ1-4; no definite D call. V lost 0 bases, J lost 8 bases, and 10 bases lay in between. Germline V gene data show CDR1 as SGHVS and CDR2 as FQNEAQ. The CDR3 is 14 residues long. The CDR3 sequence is CASSLALAEEKLFF. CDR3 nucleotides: TGTGCCAGCAGCTTAGCTTTGGCAGAAGAAAAACTGTTTTTT.

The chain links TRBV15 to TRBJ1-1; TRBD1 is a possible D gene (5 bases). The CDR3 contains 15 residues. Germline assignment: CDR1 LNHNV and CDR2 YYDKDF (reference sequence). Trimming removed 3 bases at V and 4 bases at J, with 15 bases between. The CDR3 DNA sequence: TGTGCCACCAGCAGGAGTGAGGGACGTGGCACTGAAGCTTTCTTT. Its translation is CATSRSEGRGTEAFF.

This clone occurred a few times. The CDR3 region is CAWSPPLGGGDSTDTQYF. In DNA, the CDR3 is TGTGCCTGGAGTCCTCCCTTGGGCGGGGGGGATAGCACAGATACGCAGTATTTT. The V call is TRBV30, the J call TRBJ2-3; 9 positions agree with TRBD2. The V gene's germline CDR1 is GTSNPN and CDR2 SVGIG (reference sequence). CDR3 length equals 18 residues. V was clipped by 2 bases and J by 0 bases; unmatched bases: 12. Filled out from reference TRBV30 and TRBJ2-3, the complete variable domain reads SQTIHQWPATLVQPVGSPLSLECTVEGTSNPNLYWYRQAAGRGLQLLFYSVGIGQISSEVPQNLSASRPQDRQFILSSKKLLLSDSGFYLCAWSPPLGGGDSTDTQYFGPGTRLTVL.

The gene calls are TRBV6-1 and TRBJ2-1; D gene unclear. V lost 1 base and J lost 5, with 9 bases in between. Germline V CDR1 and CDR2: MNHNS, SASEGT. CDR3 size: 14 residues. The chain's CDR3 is CASSEGSRHNEQFF. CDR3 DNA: TGTGCCAGCAGTGAAGGGTCTAGACACAATGAGCAGTTCTTC.

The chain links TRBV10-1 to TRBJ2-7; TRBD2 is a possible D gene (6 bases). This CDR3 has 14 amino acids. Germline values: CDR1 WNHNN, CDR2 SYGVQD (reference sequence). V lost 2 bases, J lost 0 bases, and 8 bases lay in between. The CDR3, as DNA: TGCGCCAGCAGTGAGGCGGGACTCTCCTACGAGCAGTACTTC. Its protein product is CASSEAGLSYEQYF.

CDR3 nucleotides: TGTGCCAGCAGCTTAGAAGGGACTTTCCAAGAGACCCAGTACTTC. Translating it yields CASSLEGTFQETQYF. The chain has TRBV7-9 and TRBJ2-5; D might be TRBD2 (6 bases). Trimming took off 1 base at V and 1 base at J, with 10 bases between the two ends. Germline V gene sequence: CDR1 SEHNR, CDR2 FQNEAQ (reference sequence). The CDR3 is 15 amino acids.

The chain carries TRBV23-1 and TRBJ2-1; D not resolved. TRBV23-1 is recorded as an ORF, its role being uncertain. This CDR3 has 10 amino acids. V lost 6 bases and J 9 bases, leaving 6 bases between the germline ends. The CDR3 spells CASRLSEQFF. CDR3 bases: TGCGCCAGCAGGTTGAGTGAGCAGTTCTTC.

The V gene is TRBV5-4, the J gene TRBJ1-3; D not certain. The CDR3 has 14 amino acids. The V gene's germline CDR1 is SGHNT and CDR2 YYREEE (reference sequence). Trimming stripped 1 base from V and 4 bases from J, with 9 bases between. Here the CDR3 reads CASSLTGGGNTIYF. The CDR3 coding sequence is TGTGCCAGCAGCTTGACGGGCGGCGGAAACACCATATATTTT.

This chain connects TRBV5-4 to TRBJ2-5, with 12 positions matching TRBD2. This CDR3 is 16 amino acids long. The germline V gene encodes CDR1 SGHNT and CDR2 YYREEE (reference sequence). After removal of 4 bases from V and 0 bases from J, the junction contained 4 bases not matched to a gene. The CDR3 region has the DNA TGTGCCAGCAGCCCTCTAGCGGGGGGGTACCAAGAGACCCAGTACTTC. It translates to CASSPLAGGYQETQYF.

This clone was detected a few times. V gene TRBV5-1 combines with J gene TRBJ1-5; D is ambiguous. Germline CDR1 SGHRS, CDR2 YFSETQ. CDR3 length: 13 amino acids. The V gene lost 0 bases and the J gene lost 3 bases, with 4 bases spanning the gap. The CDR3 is CASSLDLNQPQHF. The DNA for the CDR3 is TGCGCCAGCAGCTTGGACCTCAATCAGCCCCAGCATTTT.

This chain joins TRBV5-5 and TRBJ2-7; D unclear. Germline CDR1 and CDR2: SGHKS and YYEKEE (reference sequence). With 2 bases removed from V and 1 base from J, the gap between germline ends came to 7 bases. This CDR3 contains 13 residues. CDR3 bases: TGTGCCAGCAGCTTAAGGGAATCCTACGAGCAGTACTTC. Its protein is CASSLRESYEQYF.

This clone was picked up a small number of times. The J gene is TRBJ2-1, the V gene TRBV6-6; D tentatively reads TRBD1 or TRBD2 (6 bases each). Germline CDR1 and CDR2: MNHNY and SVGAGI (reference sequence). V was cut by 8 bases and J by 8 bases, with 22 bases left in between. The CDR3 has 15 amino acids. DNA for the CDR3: TGTGCCAGCGGGGGGTACAGCACCGCAGGGGATGAGCAGTTCTTC. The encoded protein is CASGGYSTAGDEQFF.

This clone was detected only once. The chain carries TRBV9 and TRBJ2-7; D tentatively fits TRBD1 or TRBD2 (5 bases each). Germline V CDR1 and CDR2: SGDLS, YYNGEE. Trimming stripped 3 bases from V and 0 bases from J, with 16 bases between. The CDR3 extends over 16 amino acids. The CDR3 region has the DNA TGTGCCAGCAGCGCTGGGTGGGGGATGAGCTCCTACGAGCAGTACTTC. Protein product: CASSAGWGMSSYEQYF.

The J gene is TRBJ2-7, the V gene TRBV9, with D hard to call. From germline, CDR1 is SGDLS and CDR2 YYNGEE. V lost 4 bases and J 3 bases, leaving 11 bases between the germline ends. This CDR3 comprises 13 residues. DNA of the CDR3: TGTGCCAGCAGCACCACCCCTTTCTACGAGCAGTACTTC. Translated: CASSTTPFYEQYF.

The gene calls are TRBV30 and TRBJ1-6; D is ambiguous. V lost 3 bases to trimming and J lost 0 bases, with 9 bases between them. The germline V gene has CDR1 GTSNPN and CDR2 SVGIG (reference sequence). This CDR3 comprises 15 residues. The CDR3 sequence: CAWRQKSSYNSPLHF. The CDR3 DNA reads TGTGCCTGGAGGCAGAAGAGCTCCTATAATTCACCCCTCCACTTT.

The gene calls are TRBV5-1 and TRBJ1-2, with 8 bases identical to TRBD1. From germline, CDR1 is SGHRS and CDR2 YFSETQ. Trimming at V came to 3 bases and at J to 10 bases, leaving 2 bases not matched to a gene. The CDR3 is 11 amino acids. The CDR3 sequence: CASSSQGVYTF. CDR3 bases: TGCGCCAGCAGCTCACAGGGGGTCTACACCTTC.

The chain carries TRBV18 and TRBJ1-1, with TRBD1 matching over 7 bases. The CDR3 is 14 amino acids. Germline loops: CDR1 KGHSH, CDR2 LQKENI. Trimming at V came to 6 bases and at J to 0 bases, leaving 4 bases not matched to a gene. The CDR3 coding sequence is TGTGCCAGCTCGCTGGACAGGCTGAACACTGAAGCTTTCTTT. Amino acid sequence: CASSLDRLNTEAFF.

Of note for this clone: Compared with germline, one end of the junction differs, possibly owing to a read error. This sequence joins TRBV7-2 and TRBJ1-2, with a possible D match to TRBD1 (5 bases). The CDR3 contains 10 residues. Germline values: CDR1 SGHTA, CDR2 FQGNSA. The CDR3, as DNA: TGTGCCGTCGGGGCAGGAGGGTCCCTCTTC. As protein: CAVGAGGSLF. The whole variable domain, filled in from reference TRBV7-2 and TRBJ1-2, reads GAGVSQSPSNKVTEKGKDVELRCDPISGHTALYWYRQSLGQGLEFLIYFQGNSAPDKSGLPSDRFSAERTGGSVSTLTIQRTQQEDSAVYLCAVGAGGSLFGSGTRLTVV.

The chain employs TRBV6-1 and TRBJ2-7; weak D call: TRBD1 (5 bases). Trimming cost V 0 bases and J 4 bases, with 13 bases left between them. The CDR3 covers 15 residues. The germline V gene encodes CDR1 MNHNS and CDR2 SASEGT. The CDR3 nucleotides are TGTGCCAGCAGTGAAGCGCCCCAGGGCGTGTACGAGCAGTACTTC. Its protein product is CASSEAPQGVYEQYF.

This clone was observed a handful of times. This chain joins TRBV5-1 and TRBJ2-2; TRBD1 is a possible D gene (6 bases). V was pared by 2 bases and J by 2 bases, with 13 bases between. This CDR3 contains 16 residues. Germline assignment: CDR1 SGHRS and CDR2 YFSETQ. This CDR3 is CASSFTTGHNTGELFF. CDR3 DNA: TGCGCCAGCAGCTTCACTACGGGACATAACACCGGGGAGCTGTTTTTT.